The following is a TCR beta chain sequence with its context. Original data processing: Quantification of nucleated cells was approximated via reference gene primer amplification. Assay: immunoSEQ multiplex PCR; the TCRdb copy retains only in-frame clones and omits some. V and J calls and clone size are copied from that table; D and trimming were computed from the DNA. This sample yields hundreds of thousands of clones, of which approximately 85% are seen a single time; 5.1% belongs to the top ten. This entry comes from a study of blood T cell repertoires in COVID-19. Study at large: Samples of COVID-19 (acute and convalescent) were obtained from the United States, Italy and Spain. Sources were T cells, B-cell-depleted T cells, or PBMCs; the material itself was cDNA or gDNA.

Germline CDR1 reads SGHTA; CDR2 reads FQGTGA. The V and J ends lost 0 bases and 8 bases, in that order; junction bases with no gene match: 5. The CDR3 spans 16 residues. This chain links TRBV7-3 with TRBJ2-1; 12 bases are shared with TRBD2. The sample taken for sequencing was peripheral blood. This clonotype was obtained from a man over 45 with active or convalescent COVID-19. In DNA, the CDR3 is TGTGCCAGCAGCTTAACGTCTAGCGGGAGGGCCTATGAGCAGTTCTTC. It codes for CASSLTSSGRAYEQFF.